The clone carrying this TCR beta chain occurred many times. Its antigen is unidentified. This CDR3 has 15 residues. V lost 5 bases, J lost 1 base, and 7 bases stayed unmatched. CDR1 is LNHDA and CDR2 is SQIVND in the germline V gene (reference sequence). The TCR beta CDR3 regions underwent amplification using RNA transcripts as the source. With the HTBI primer set, the TCR CDR3 went through a first round of RT-PCR. TCRdb fed the multiplex PCR reads into MiXCR, producing one record per CDR3 protein. This table has 330,000 or so distinct CDR3 sequences, 18% appearing once. PBMCs were collected from an approximately 10 ml volume of fresh peripheral blood. This entry is derived from a study of T cells in Graves' hyperthyroidism and ophthalmopathy. Study context: Pretreatment peripheral blood was obtained at initial diagnosis.

Study-wide points: Stable hyperthyroidism and ophthalmopathy were separated using 13 V-J signatures.

The chain combines TRBV19 with TRBJ1-2, with 7 bases aligning to TRBD1. Sequencing input: blood. This clonotype originated in a woman in her 40s with Graves' ophthalmopathy. The CDR3 region is CASSSPRGSNYGYTF. DNA for the CDR3: TGTGCCAGTAGTTCCCCCAGGGGGAGTAACTATGGCTACACCTTC. Filled out from reference TRBV19 and TRBJ1-2, the complete variable domain reads DGGITQSPKYLFRKEGQNVTLSCEQNLNHDAMYWYRQDPGQGLRLIYYSQIVNDFQKGDIAEGYSVSREKKESFPLTVTSAQKNPTAFYLCASSSPRGSNYGYTFGSGTRLTVV.